Included here is one TCR beta chain sequence, with context. Each donor was a healthy Caucasian individual from Russia, aged roughly 6 to 95. Then a second PCR, running roughly 7 to 11 cycles, was carried out with a sample-barcoded 5' primer and a J-beta primer mix. Any given sample supplied a minimum of 3 million CDR3-containing paired-end reads. TCRdb redid the calling of the 5' RACE reads with MiXCR, one entry per CDR3 protein. The sample carries hundreds of thousands of distinct CDR3 sequences, under 65% recorded once. The V gene's germline CDR1 is MGHDK and CDR2 SYGVNS. V gave up 2 bases and J gave up 5 bases; unmatched junction bases: 6. The CDR3 is 16 amino acids. These data are taken from a study of blood T cells in healthy people across ages.

The chain uses TRBV25-1 and TRBJ2-1, with TRBD1 matching 10 bases. The source is a woman older than 75 in good health. The sample consisted of blood. The CDR3 protein is CASSEDGQGEHNEQFF. CDR3 in DNA: TGTGCCAGCAGTGAAGACGGACAGGGGGAACACAATGAGCAGTTCTTC.